One sample yielded the 10 T cell receptor beta chains listed below, sequenced in a study of T-cell memory formation after mild COVID-19. Via MiXCR, TCRdb re-called the 5' RACE reads, giving one row per CDR3 protein. The table lists approximately 430,000 distinct CDR3 sequences, 20% to 30% of them singletons. The sample comprised PBMCs or a T cell subset sorted from them (not recorded which). Receptor source: an adult woman who had mild COVID-19 (a few samples of this study predate the infection). Cell type and time point are not known.

In this sample, this clonotype turned up a few times. The gene calls are TRBV7-2 and TRBJ2-1, with D possibly matching TRBD2 (6 bases). Per germline, CDR1 SGHTA and CDR2 FQGNSA. This CDR3 spans 15 amino acids. V was shortened by 0 bases and J by 10 bases, with 16 bases between the two germline ends. CDR3 loop: CASSLALTSRPEQFF. As DNA, the CDR3 is TGTGCCAGCAGCTTAGCGCTGACTAGTAGGCCCGAGCAGTTCTTC.

The CDR3 nucleotides are TGTGCCAGCAGTCCGGGTGATACTAGCGGGATTACCTACAATGAGCAGTTCTTC. It yields the protein CASSPGDTSGITYNEQFF. The chain uses TRBV12-3 or TRBV12-4 and TRBJ2-1; TRBD2 matches 10 bases. The CDR3 runs 18 residues. V trimming: 5 bases; J trimming: 2 bases; junction bases outside the gene matches: 12.

This clonotype was recorded a few times. CDR3 sequence: CSVDHNSYGYTF. The CDR3 bases are TGCAGCGTTGATCACAATTCTTATGGCTACACCTTC. The rearrangement joins TRBV29-1 to TRBJ1-2; D is unclear. This CDR3 has 12 residues. V was trimmed by 3 bases and J by 5 bases, leaving 10 bases between them. CDR1 is SQVTM, CDR2 ANQGSEA, per germline.

This clonotype came up many times. V is TRBV7-3 and J is TRBJ2-2; TRBD1 is a possible D gene (6 bases). The germline CDR1 and CDR2 sequences are SGHTA and FQGTGA. The ends were cut back, 5 bases at V and 4 bases at J, with 8 bases in the middle. The CDR3 has 13 residues. The CDR3 coding sequence is TGTGCCAGCAGCCCGACAGGCACCGGGGAGCTGTTTTTT. Translation: CASSPTGTGELFF.

The chain employs TRBV7-6 and TRBJ2-6; unclear D gene. CDR3 length: 16 residues. V was clipped by 0 bases and J by 0 bases, with 6 bases between them. Germline CDR1 and CDR2: SGHVS and FNYEAQ. CDR3 DNA: TGTGCCAGCAGCTTAGCGTCTACCTCTGGGGCCAACGTCCTGACTTTC. It translates to CASSLASTSGANVLTF.

This clonotype was seen a single time. V usage is TRBV6-2 or TRBV6-3 and J usage is TRBJ2-7, with 10 positions matching TRBD2. V shed 5 bases and J 9 bases; nucleotides not matched to a gene: 10. The germline V gene has CDR1 MNHEY and CDR2 SVGEGT. This CDR3 region has 14 residues. CDR3 nucleotides: TGTGCCAGCAGTGCTAGCGGGAGCGGGTCCAGGCAGTACTTC. It specifies CASSASGSGSRQYF.

The J gene is TRBJ2-5, the V gene TRBV21-1; the D call TRBD2 from the table was never checked on the DNA. TRBV21-1 is assigned pseudogene status. The CDR3 covers 17 residues. CDR3 residues: CASSKAATSGRGETQYF. DNA of the CDR3: TGTGCCAGCAGCAAAGCAGCGACTAGCGGGAGGGGAGAGACCCAGTACTTC.

About this clonotype itself: An end of the junction does not agree with germline; a read error may underlie this. This chain connects TRBV9 to TRBJ2-1, with TRBD2 matching over 9 bases. Per the germline V gene, CDR1 is SGDLS and CDR2 is YYNGEE. The CDR3 consists of 15 residues. Here the CDR3 DNA reads TGTGCCGGCAGCGTATCTAGCGGGATGTACAATGAGCAGTTCTTC. This translates into CAGSVSSGMYNEQFF.

CDR3 protein: CASKDGGGANVLTF. CDR3 nucleotides: TGTGCCAGCAAGGACGGGGGTGGGGCCAACGTCCTGACTTTC. The chain couples TRBV7-2 to TRBJ2-6; the D gene is possibly TRBD2 (6 bases). CDR3 size: 14 residues. The V end lost 7 bases, the J end lost 3 bases, and 10 bases lay between the germline ends. Germline CDR1 reads SGHTA; CDR2 reads FQGNSA.

The count of this clonotype is one. V gene TRBV29-1 combines with J gene TRBJ1-2, with 9 bases aligning to TRBD1. This CDR3 comprises 13 residues. Unmatched junction bases numbered 6, after V lost 3 bases and J lost 7 bases. Germline V gene sequence: CDR1 SQVTM, CDR2 ANQGSEA. This chain's CDR3 is CSVDVGDRAGYTF. CDR3 DNA sequence: TGCAGCGTTGATGTGGGGGACAGGGCTGGCTACACCTTC.